What follows are 13 T cell receptor beta chains derived from one specimen sequenced in a study of blood T cells in healthy people across ages. The use of a sample-barcoded 5' primer and a J-beta primer mix characterized a second PCR of about 6 to 11 cycles. TCRdb reprocessed the 5' RACE reads with MiXCR, giving one entry per CDR3 protein. The data show 650,000 to 1,000,000 distinct CDR3 sequences, roughly 34% seen once. Sequenced: blood. The receptors stem from a man aged 18 to 35 in good health.

Points on this clonotype: A much larger clone differs from this one at a single base, so this may be a read error. This sequence joins TRBV18 and TRBJ2-1; D gene uncertain. Germline V CDR1 and CDR2: KGHSH, LQKENI. With 1 base removed from V and 13 bases from J, the gap between germline ends came to 11 bases. The CDR3 extends over 12 amino acids. In nucleotides, the CDR3 is TGTGCCAGCTCACCACTCCGAGAGACCCAGTTCTTC. The encoded protein is CASSPLRETQFF.

This chain joins TRBV29-1 and TRBJ1-6; TRBD1 matches 9 bases. Germline trimming cut 4 bases from V and 9 bases from J; bases unmatched to any gene: 1. Germline V CDR1 and CDR2: SQVTM, ANQGSEA. This CDR3 comprises 12 residues. The CDR3 region is CSVVDRGSPLHF. The CDR3 DNA reads as TGCAGCGTTGTGGACAGGGGTTCACCCCTCCACTTT.

This clonotype has a count of ten or more. J is TRBJ2-5 and V is TRBV12-3 or TRBV12-4; tentative D call: TRBD2 (6 bases). Trimming removed 6 bases at V and 4 bases at J, with 9 bases between. CDR3 length: 12 amino acids. The CDR3 bases are TGTGCCAGCAGCCGGGACTTAGAGACCCAGTACTTC. Translated, it gives CASSRDLETQYF.

The chain uses TRBV28 and TRBJ2-1; D gene ambiguous. V was cut by 3 bases and J by 0 bases, with 12 bases left in between. CDR3 length equals 16 residues. CDR1 is MDHEN and CDR2 is SYDVKM in the germline V gene. The CDR3 sequence: CASSFGRHSSYNEQFF. The DNA of the CDR3 is TGTGCCAGCAGTTTTGGGCGACATAGCTCCTACAATGAGCAGTTCTTC.

This clonotype occurred a few times. The V and J genes are TRBV10-2 and TRBJ2-5; 8 positions match TRBD2. Trimming took 3 bases from V and 1 from J; bases not matched to a gene: 1. Germline assignment: CDR1 WSHSY and CDR2 SAAADI. This CDR3 is built from 14 residues. CDR3 loop: CASSDGGAQETQYF. The CDR3 DNA reads TGCGCCAGCAGTGACGGGGGGGCCCAAGAGACCCAGTACTTC.

This chain joins TRBV7-9 and TRBJ2-1; a weak D match, TRBD1 (6 bases). V was cut by 5 bases and J by 11 bases, with 10 bases left in between. Germline loops: CDR1 SEHNR, CDR2 FQNEAQ (reference sequence). This CDR3 contains 11 residues. The CDR3 DNA is TGTGCCAGCAGCGAACAGGGTCAGCAGTTCTTC. Translating gives CASSEQGQQFF.

This clonotype turned up a few times. The chain carries TRBV20-1 and TRBJ2-1; 8 bases match TRBD2. Germline V CDR1 and CDR2: DFQATT, SNEGSKA (reference sequence). This CDR3 spans 14 amino acids. J gave up 6 bases and V 7 bases, and 11 bases lay outside the gene matches. Here the CDR3 reads CSVPVGTRINEQFF. In DNA, the CDR3 is TGCAGTGTGCCGGTTGGGACTAGAATCAATGAGCAGTTCTTC.

The chain links TRBV10-3 to TRBJ2-3; TRBD1 agrees at 8 bases. CDR1 ENHRY and CDR2 SYGVKD come from the germline V gene. This CDR3 is built from 15 residues. Germline trimming cut 4 bases from V and 4 bases from J; bases unmatched to any gene: 7. The CDR3 DNA is TGTGCCATCAGTGCGGCAGGGGGCGCCGCAGATACGCAGTATTTT. Translating it yields CAISAAGGAADTQYF.

This clonotype has a count of ten or more. The chain joins TRBV4-1 to TRBJ2-7, with 8 bases that match TRBD1. The CDR3 is made up of 15 amino acids. The V and J ends lost 0 bases and 3 bases, in that order; junction bases with no gene match: 4. CDR1 MGHRA and CDR2 YSYEKL come from the germline V gene. In nucleotides, the CDR3 is TGCGCCAGCAGCCAAGATCGGGGACAGGTCTACGAGCAGTACTTC. Protein product: CASSQDRGQVYEQYF.

This clonotype showed up just a few times. The V call is TRBV12-3 or TRBV12-4, the J call TRBJ2-1; 11 bases fit TRBD1. V was clipped by 6 bases and J by 5 bases; unmatched bases: 6. CDR3 size: 15 residues. CDR3 loop: CASSRQGQGDNEQFF. In DNA, the CDR3 is TGTGCCAGCAGCCGCCAGGGACAGGGGGACAATGAGCAGTTCTTC.

This clonotype is a singleton in its sample. V gene TRBV20-1 combines with J gene TRBJ2-4, with 11 bases fitting TRBD1. The tail of the sequence fits TRBJ2-5 better, so the J call may be wrong. The germline V gene encodes CDR1 DFQATT and CDR2 SNEGSKA (reference sequence). The CDR3 runs to 14 residues. The CDR3 is CSAAGTGGAVTQYF. CDR3 DNA sequence: TGCAGTGCTGCCGGGACAGGGGGAGCGGTGACCCAGTACTTC.

This chain links TRBV30 with TRBJ2-1; no clear D gene. Germline CDR1 and CDR2: GTSNPN and SVGIG (reference sequence). The CDR3 runs to 11 residues. Trimming removed 8 bases at V and 12 bases at J, with 17 bases between. CDR3 sequence (DNA): TGTGCCCGCGACAAGGAAGGTCGGCAGTTCTTC. Translating it yields CARDKEGRQFF.

J is TRBJ2-4 and V is TRBV7-9; D gene unclear. V was shortened by 1 base and J by 6 bases, with 7 bases between the two germline ends. Germline-derived CDR1 and CDR2 are SEHNR and FQNEAQ (reference sequence). The CDR3 runs to 13 residues. The CDR3 spells CASSLVSANIQYF. CDR3 nucleotide sequence: TGTGCCAGCAGCTTAGTGAGCGCAAACATTCAGTACTTC.